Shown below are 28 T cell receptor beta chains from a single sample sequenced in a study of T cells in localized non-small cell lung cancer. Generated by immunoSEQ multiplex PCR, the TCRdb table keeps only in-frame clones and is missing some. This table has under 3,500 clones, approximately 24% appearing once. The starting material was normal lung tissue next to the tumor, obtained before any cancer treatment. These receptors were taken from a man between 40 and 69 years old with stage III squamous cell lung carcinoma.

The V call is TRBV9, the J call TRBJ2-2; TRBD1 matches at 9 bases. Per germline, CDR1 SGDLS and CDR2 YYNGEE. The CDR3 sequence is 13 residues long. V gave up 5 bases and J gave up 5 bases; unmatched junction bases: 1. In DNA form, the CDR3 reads TGTGCCAGCAGTGGACAGGGGACCGGGGAGCTGTTTTTT. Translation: CASSGQGTGELFF. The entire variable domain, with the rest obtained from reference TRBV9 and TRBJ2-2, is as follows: DSGVTQTPKHLITATGQRVTLRCSPRSGDLSVYWYQQSLDQGLQFLIQYYNGEERAKGNILERFSAQQFPDLHSELNLSSLELGDSALYFCASSGQGTGELFFGEGSRLTVL.

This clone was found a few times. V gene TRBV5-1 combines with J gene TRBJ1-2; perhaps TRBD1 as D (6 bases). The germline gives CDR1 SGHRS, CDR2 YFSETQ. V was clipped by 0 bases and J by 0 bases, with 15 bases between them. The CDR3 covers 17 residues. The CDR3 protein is CASSLGGADSANYGYTF. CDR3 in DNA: TGCGCCAGCAGCTTGGGGGGGGCCGACTCAGCTAACTATGGCTACACCTTC. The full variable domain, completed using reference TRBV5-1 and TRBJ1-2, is KAGVTQTPRYLIKTRGQQVTLSCSPISGHRSVSWYQQTPGQGLQFLFEYFSETQRNKGNFPGRFSGRQFSNSRSEMNVSTLELGDSALYLCASSLGGADSANYGYTFGSGTRLTVV.

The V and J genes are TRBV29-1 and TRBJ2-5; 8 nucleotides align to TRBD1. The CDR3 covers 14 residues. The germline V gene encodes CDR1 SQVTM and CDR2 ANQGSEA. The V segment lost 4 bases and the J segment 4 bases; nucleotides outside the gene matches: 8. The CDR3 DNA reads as TGCAGCGTTGCGGACAGGGTCGGCGGAGAGACCCAGTACTTC. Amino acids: CSVADRVGGETQYF.

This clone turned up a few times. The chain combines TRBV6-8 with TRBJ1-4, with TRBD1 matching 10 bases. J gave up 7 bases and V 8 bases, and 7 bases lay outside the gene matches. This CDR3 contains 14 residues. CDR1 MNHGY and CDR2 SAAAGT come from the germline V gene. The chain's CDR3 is CASGSGTGAEKLFF. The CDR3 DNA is TGTGCCAGCGGCTCTGGGACAGGGGCTGAAAAACTGTTTTTT.

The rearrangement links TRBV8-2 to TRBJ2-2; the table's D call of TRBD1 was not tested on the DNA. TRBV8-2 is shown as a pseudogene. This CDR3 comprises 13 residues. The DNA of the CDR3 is TGTGCCAGCACGGGGGCGCGAACCGGGGAGCTGTTTTTT. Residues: CASTGARTGELFF.

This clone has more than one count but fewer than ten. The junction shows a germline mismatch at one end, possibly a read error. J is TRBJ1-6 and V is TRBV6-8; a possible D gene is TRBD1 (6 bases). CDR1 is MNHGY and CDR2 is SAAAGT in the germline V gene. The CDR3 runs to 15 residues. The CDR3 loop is CAISPRAGDWSPLHF. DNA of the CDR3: TGTGCCATCAGTCCGCGTGCAGGGGATTGGTCACCCCTCCACTTT.

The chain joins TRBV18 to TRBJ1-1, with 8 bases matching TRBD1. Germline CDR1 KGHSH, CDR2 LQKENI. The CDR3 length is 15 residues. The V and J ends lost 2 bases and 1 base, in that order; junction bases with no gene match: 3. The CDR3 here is CASSPGDRSNTEAFF. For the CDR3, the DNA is TGTGCCAGCTCACCAGGGGACAGGTCGAACACTGAAGCTTTCTTT.

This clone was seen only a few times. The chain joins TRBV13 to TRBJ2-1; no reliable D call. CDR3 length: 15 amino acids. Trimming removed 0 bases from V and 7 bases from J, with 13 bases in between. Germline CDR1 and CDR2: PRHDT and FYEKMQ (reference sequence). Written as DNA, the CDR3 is TGTGCCAGCAGCTTAGGGCTCGTAGGGAAAAATGAGCAGTTCTTC. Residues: CASSLGLVGKNEQFF.

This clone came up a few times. In DNA, the CDR3 is TGTGCCAGCGCCCCGCACGAGAATACGAACACTGAAGCTTTCTTT. Translated, it gives CASAPHENTNTEAFF. The chain uses TRBV6-8 and TRBJ1-1; D call uncertain. V lost 8 bases to trimming and J lost 1 base, with 17 bases between them. The CDR3 length is 15 residues. Per germline, CDR1 MNHGY and CDR2 SAAAGT.

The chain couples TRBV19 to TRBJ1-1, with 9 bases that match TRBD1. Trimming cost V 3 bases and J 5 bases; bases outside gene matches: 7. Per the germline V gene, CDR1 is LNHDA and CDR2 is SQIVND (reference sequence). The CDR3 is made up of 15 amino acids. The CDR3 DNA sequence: TGTGCCAGTAGTATGGACAGGGGAGCAAGGACTGAAGCTTTCTTT. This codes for CASSMDRGARTEAFF. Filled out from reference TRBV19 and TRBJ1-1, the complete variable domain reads DGGITQSPKYLFRKEGQNVTLSCEQNLNHDAMYWYRQDPGQGLRLIYYSQIVNDFQKGDIAEGYSVSREKKESFPLTVTSAQKNPTAFYLCASSMDRGARTEAFFGQGTRLTVV.

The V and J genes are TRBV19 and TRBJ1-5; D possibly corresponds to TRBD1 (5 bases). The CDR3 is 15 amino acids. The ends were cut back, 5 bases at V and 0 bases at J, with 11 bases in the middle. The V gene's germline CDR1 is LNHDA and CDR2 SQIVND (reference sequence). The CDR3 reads CASSRLQVSNQPQHF. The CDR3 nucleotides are TGTGCCAGTAGTCGATTACAGGTTAGCAATCAGCCCCAGCATTTT. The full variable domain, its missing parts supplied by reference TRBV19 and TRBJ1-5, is DGGITQSPKYLFRKEGQNVTLSCEQNLNHDAMYWYRQDPGQGLRLIYYSQIVNDFQKGDIAEGYSVSREKKESFPLTVTSAQKNPTAFYLCASSRLQVSNQPQHFGDGTRLSIL.

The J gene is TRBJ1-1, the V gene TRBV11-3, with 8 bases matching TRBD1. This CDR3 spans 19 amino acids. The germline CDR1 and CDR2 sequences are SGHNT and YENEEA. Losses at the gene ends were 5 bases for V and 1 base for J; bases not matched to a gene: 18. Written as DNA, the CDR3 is TGTGCCAGCAGCGCCACAACCTGGACAGGGCTCACGCGGAACACTGAAGCTTTCTTT. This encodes CASSATTWTGLTRNTEAFF. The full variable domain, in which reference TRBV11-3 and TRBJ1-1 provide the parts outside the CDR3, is EAGVVQSPRYKIIEKKQPVAFWCNPISGHNTLYWYLQNLGQGPELLIRYENEEAVDDSQLPKDRFSAERLKGVDSTLKIQPAELGDSAVYLCASSATTWTGLTRNTEAFFGQGTRLTVV.

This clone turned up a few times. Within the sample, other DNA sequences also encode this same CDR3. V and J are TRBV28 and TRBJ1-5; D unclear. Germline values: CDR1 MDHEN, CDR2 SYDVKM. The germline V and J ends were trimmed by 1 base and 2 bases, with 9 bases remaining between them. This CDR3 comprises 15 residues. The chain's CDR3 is CASSLSLSGNQPQHF. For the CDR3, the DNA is TGTGCCAGCAGTTTATCCCTTTCCGGCAATCAGCCCCAGCATTTT.

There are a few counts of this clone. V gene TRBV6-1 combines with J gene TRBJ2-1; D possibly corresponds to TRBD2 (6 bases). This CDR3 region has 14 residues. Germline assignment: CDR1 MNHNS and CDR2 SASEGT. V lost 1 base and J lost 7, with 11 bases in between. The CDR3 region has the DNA TGTGCCAGCAGTGAAGATTGGGGGACTAATGAGCAGTTCTTC. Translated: CASSEDWGTNEQFF.

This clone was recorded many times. The CDR3 reads CASSYTGISNQPQHF. The CDR3 nucleotides read TGTGCCAGCAGTTACACAGGGATTAGCAATCAGCCCCAGCATTTT. V gene TRBV6-8 combines with J gene TRBJ1-5; D may be TRBD1 (6 bases). Germline V gene lookup returns CDR1 MNHGY and CDR2 SAAAGT. The CDR3 spans 15 residues. V was pared by 2 bases and J by 0 bases, with 8 bases between.

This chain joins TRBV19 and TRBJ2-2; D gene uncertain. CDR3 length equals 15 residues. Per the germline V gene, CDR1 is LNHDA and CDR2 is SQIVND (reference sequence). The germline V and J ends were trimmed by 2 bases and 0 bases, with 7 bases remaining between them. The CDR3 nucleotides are TGTGCCAGTAGTATAAGCCTTTCGAACACCGGGGAGCTGTTTTTT. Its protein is CASSISLSNTGELFF.

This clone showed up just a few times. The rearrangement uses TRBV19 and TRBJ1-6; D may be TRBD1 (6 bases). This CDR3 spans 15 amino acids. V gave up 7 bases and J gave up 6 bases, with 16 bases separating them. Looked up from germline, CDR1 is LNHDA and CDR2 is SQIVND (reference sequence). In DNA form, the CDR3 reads TGTGCCAGTACCACAGATGGGGACACTAATTCACCCCTCCACTTT. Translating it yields CASTTDGDTNSPLHF.

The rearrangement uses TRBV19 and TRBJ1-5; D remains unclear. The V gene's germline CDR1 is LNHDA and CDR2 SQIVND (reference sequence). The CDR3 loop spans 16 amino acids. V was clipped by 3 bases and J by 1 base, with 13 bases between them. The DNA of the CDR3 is TGTGCCAGTAGTATTGGGTCGGTTGGAAGCAATCAGCCCCAGCATTTT. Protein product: CASSIGSVGSNQPQHF. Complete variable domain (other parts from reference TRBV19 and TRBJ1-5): DGGITQSPKYLFRKEGQNVTLSCEQNLNHDAMYWYRQDPGQGLRLIYYSQIVNDFQKGDIAEGYSVSREKKESFPLTVTSAQKNPTAFYLCASSIGSVGSNQPQHFGDGTRLSIL.

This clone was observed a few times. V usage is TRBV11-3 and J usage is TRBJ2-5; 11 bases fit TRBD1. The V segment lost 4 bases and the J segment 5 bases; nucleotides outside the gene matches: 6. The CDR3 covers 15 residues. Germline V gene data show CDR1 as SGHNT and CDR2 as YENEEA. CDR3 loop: CASSSGTGGQETQYF. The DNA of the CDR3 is TGTGCCAGCAGCTCTGGGACAGGGGGACAGGAGACCCAGTACTTC.

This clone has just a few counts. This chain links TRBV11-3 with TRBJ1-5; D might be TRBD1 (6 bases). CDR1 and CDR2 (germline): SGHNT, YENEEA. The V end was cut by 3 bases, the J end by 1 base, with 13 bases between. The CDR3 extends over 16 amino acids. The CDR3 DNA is TGTGCCAGCAGCTTCGATCCCGGACAGAGCAATCAGCCCCAGCATTTT. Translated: CASSFDPGQSNQPQHF. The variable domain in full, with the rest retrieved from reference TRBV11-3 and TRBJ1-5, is EAGVVQSPRYKIIEKKQPVAFWCNPISGHNTLYWYLQNLGQGPELLIRYENEEAVDDSQLPKDRFSAERLKGVDSTLKIQPAELGDSAVYLCASSFDPGQSNQPQHFGDGTRLSIL.

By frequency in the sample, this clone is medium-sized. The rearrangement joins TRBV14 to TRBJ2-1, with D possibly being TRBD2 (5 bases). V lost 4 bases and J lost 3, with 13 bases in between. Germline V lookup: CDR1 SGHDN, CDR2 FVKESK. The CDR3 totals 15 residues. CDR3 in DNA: TGTGCCAGCAGCCCGCCCGGGGAGATCTACAATGAGCAGTTCTTC. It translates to CASSPPGEIYNEQFF.

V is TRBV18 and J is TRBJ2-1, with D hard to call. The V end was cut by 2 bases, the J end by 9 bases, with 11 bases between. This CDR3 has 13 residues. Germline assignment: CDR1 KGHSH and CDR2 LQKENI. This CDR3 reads CASSPKGSGEQFF. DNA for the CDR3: TGTGCCAGCTCACCAAAAGGGTCCGGTGAGCAGTTCTTC.

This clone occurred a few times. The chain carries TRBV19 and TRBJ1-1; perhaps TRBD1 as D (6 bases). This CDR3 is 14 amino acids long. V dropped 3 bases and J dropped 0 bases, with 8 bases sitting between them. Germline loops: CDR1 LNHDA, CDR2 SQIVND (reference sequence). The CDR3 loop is CASSIEGVNTEAFF. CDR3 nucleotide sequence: TGTGCCAGTAGTATTGAGGGGGTGAACACTGAAGCTTTCTTT.

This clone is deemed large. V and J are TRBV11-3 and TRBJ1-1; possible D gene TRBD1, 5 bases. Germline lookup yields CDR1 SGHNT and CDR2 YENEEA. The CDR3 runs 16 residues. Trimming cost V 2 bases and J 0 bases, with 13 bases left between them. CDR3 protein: CASSLIPTGMNTEAFF. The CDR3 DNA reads TGTGCCAGCAGCTTAATCCCAACAGGCATGAACACTGAAGCTTTCTTT.

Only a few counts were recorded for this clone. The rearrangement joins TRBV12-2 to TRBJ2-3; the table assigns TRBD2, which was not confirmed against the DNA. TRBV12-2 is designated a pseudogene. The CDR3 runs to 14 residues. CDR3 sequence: CASILAGGTDTQYF. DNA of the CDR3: TGTGCCAGTATTCTAGCGGGGGGGACAGATACGCAGTATTTT.

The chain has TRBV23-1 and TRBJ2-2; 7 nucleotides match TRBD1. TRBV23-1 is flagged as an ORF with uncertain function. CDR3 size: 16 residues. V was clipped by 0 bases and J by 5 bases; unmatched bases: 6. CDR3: CASSQSGDRRTGELFF. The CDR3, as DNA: TGCGCCAGCAGTCAATCGGGGGACAGAAGGACCGGGGAGCTGTTTTTT.

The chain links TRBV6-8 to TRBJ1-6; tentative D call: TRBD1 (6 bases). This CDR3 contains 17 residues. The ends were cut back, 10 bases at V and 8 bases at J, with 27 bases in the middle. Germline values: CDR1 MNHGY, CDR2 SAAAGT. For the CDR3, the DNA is TGTGCCACCAGGGGATCCCAGAGGGGGGGGACCCATTCACCCCTCCACTTT. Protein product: CATRGSQRGGTHSPLHF.

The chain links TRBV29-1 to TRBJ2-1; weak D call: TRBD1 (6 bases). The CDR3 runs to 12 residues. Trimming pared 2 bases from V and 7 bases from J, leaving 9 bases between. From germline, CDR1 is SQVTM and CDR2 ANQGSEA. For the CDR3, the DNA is TGCAGCGTTGAAAGGACAGAGAATGAGCAGTTCTTC. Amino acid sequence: CSVERTENEQFF.